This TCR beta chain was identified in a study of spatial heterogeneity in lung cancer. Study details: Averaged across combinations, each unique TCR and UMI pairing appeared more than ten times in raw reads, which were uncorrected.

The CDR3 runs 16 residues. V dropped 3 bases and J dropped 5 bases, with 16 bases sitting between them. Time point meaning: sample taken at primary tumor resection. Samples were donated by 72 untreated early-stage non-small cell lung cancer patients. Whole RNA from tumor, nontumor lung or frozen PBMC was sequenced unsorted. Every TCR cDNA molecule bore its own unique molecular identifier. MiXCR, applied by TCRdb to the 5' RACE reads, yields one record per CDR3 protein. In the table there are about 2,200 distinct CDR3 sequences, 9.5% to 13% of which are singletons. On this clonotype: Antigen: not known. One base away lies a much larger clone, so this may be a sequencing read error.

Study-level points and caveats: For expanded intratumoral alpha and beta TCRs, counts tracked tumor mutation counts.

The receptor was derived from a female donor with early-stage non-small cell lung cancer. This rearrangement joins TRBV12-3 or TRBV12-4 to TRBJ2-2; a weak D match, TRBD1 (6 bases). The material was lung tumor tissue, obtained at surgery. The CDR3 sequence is CASSFGQGYWTGELFF. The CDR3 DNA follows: TGTGCCAGCAGTTTCGGCCAGGGGTACTGGACCGGGGAGCTGTTTTTT.